The 4 T cell receptor beta chains below all came from one sample that was sequenced in a study of shared clonotypes between healthy human individuals. This table comes from immunoSEQ multiplex PCR, and its TCRdb copy is limited to in-frame clones, with some not included. Altogether 650,000 to 800,000 clones are present, around 70% being singletons, with the ten largest covering around 1.8%. Sequenced sample: memory CD4+ T cells sorted from blood. The sample's subset: CD45RA-negative fraction. Receptors originate from a woman aged 25 to 39 in good health.

CDR3 in amino acids: CASSMGEDTEAFF. CDR3 DNA: TGTGCCAGTAGTATGGGGGAGGACACTGAAGCTTTCTTT. This chain joins TRBV19 and TRBJ1-1; TRBD1 might be the D (5 bases). Trimming left V 3 bases short and J 3 bases short, with 8 bases between. The germline CDR1 and CDR2 sequences are LNHDA and SQIVND (reference sequence). This CDR3 region has 13 residues.

The chain carries TRBV11-2 and TRBJ2-7; 10 bases map to TRBD2. Germline V gene data show CDR1 as SGHAT and CDR2 as FQNNGV. Germline trimming cut 5 bases from V and 1 base from J; bases unmatched to any gene: 5. The CDR3 contains 15 residues. The CDR3 spells CASSGGSGRSYEQYF. In DNA, the CDR3 is TGTGCCAGCAGCGGGGGTAGCGGGAGGTCCTACGAGCAGTACTTC.

This clone was counted many times. The chain joins TRBV7-9 to TRBJ1-4; D gene ambiguous. Per the germline V gene, CDR1 is SEHNR and CDR2 is FQNEAQ (reference sequence). The length of the CDR3 is 13 residues. V was trimmed by 3 bases and J by 7 bases, leaving 9 bases between them. In DNA form, the CDR3 reads TGTGCCAGCAGCTTGATGCTTGGTGAAAAACTGTTTTTT. Translated: CASSLMLGEKLFF.

The chain recombines TRBV7-8 with TRBJ1-5; maybe TRBD1 (6 bases). Germline CDR1 SGHVS, CDR2 FQNEAQ. CDR3 length equals 17 residues. V lost 5 bases to trimming and J lost 2 bases, with 19 bases between them. The CDR3 sequence: CASSPREVNRGNQPQHF. CDR3 in DNA: TGTGCCAGCAGCCCCCGGGAAGTCAACAGGGGCAATCAGCCCCAGCATTTT.